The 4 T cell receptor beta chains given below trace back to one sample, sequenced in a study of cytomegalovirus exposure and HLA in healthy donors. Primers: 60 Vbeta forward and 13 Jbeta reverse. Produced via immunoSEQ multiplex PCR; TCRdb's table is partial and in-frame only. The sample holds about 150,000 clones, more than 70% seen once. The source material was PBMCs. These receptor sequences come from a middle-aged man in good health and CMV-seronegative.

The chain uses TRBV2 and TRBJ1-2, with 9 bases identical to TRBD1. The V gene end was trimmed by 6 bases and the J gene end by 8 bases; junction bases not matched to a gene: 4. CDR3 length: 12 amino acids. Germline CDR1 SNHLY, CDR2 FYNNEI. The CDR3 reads CASRGDRGGYTF. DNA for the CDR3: TGTGCCAGCAGGGGCGACAGGGGGGGCTACACCTTC.

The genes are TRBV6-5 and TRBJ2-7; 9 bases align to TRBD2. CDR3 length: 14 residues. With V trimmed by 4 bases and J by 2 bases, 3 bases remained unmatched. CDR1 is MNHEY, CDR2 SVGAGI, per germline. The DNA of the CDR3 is TGTGCCAGCAGTTCCGGCGGGGGGGCCTACGAGCAGTACTTC. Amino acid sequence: CASSSGGGAYEQYF.

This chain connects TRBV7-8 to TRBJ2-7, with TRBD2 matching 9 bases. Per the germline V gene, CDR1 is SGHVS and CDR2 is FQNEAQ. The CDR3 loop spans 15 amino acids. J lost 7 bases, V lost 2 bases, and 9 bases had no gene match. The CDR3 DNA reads TGTGCCAGCAGCTTAAGTGGGCTAGCGGGGCATGAGCAGTACTTC. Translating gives CASSLSGLAGHEQYF.

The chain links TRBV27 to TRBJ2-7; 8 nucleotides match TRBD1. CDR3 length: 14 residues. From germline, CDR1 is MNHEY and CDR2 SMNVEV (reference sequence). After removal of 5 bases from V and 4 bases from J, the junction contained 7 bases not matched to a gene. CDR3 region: CASSPADRAYEQYF. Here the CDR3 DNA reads TGTGCCAGCAGTCCAGCGGACAGGGCATACGAGCAGTACTTC.